This T cell receptor (beta chain) was observed in a study of blood T cell repertoires in COVID-19. This clone was observed a few times. V lost 11 bases, J lost 1 base, and 21 bases lay in between. The germline V gene has CDR1 SNHLY and CDR2 FYNNEI. This CDR3 has 15 residues. The repertoire was sequenced with immunoSEQ multiplex PCR; TCRdb's copy has only in-frame clones and lacks some. In the table there are approximately 450,000 clones, roughly nine tenths of which are singletons. The sequence was obtained from a woman aged 18-35 years with acute COVID-19. The rearrangement joins TRBV2 to TRBJ2-7, with D perhaps TRBD2 (7 bases). The specimen sequenced was PBMCs or T cells enriched from blood (not recorded which). As DNA, the CDR3 is TGTGCCGGTCTCAACTGGGGGGGCGCGTCCTACGAGCAGTACTTC. This translates into CAGLNWGGASYEQYF. Full variable domain (outside the CDR3, taken from reference TRBV2 and TRBJ2-7): EPEVTQTPSHQVTQMGQEVILRCVPISNHLYFYWYRQILGQKVEFLVSFYNNEISEKSEIFDDQFSVERPDGSNFTLKIRSTKLEDSAMYFCAGLNWGGASYEQYFGPGTRLTVT.